The sequence of this TCR beta chain was determined in a study of early T cells in non-severe SARS-CoV-2 infection. Findings and limits, study-wide: Anti-spike CD8 responses were favored in VDJdb matching, and private and CD4 specificities were missed.

This clonotype was seen at least ten times. Antigen: not known. Via MiXCR, TCRdb re-called the 5' RACE reads, giving one row per CDR3 protein. The sample includes about 48,000 distinct CDR3 sequences, 6.2% seen only once; the top ten take around 7%. The junction had 5 bases not matched to a gene; V was cut back by 8 bases and J by 10 bases. The CDR3 has 11 amino acids. CDR1 and CDR2 from the germline V gene are SEHNR and FQNEAQ (reference sequence). The TCR sequence derives from an adult who was a healthcare worker with PCR-confirmed SARS-CoV-2 infection or an uninfected control (not recorded which). The material sequenced was whole blood, taken at baseline. J is TRBJ2-3 and V is TRBV7-9, with TRBD2 matching 8 bases. The CDR3 DNA reads as TGTGCCAGCGAGCGGGAGAAGGCGCAGTATTTT. Amino acids: CASEREKAQYF.